Shown below are 8 T cell receptor beta chains from a single sample sequenced in a study of T-cell reconstitution after alpha-beta-depleted transplantation in children. TCRbeta library preparation incorporated unique molecular identifiers. One entry per CDR3 protein, called by TCRdb with MiXCR from the PCR reads. The data show hundreds of thousands of distinct CDR3 sequences, over 15% seen once. The sample was PBMCs from the stem cell graft donor, taken from the stem cell graft. These receptors all come from a human donor who donated a stem cell graft to a child with acute myeloid leukemia.

V and J are TRBV28 and TRBJ2-7, with D hard to call. Germline values: CDR1 MDHEN, CDR2 SYDVKM. The length of the CDR3 is 12 residues. V was trimmed by 3 bases and J by 3 bases, leaving 6 bases between them. CDR3 protein: CASSLRHYEQYF. The CDR3 region has the DNA TGTGCCAGCAGTTTGAGACACTACGAGCAGTACTTC.

V gene TRBV7-2 combines with J gene TRBJ2-2; 8 bases agree with TRBD1. There are 14 residues in the CDR3. Germline values: CDR1 SGHTA, CDR2 FQGNSA. The ends lost 8 bases at V and 4 bases at J; junction bases unmatched: 6. The CDR3 loop is CASSDRVVTGELFF. The CDR3 bases are TGTGCCAGCTCGGACAGGGTGGTCACCGGGGAGCTGTTTTTT.

This clonotype was recorded many times. The genes are TRBV10-1 and TRBJ2-1; D ambiguous. CDR1 is WNHNN and CDR2 is SYGVQD in the germline V gene (reference sequence). Between the trimmed V and J ends, which lost 2 bases and 9 bases, there was a span of 8 bases. CDR3 length equals 12 residues. The CDR3, as DNA: TGCGCCAGCAGTGAGGGGGTAGGTGAGCAGTTCTTC. Its translation: CASSEGVGEQFF.

This clonotype was recorded a few times. The DNA of the CDR3 is TGCGCCAGCAGCGCGGACAGGCTAAACACCATATATTTT. Protein sequence: CASSADRLNTIYF. This chain links TRBV5-1 with TRBJ1-3, with 7 positions matching TRBD1. The ends lost 4 bases at V and 6 bases at J; junction bases unmatched: 4. The CDR3 runs to 13 residues. Germline V gene lookup returns CDR1 SGHRS and CDR2 YFSETQ.

This chain links TRBV29-1 with TRBJ1-2; 8 bases match TRBD1. The CDR3 has 16 amino acids. V trimming: 4 bases; J trimming: 10 bases; junction bases outside the gene matches: 20. Germline CDR1 SQVTM, CDR2 ANQGSEA. This CDR3 is CSVVTFMGQGAEAYTF. The CDR3, as DNA: TGCAGCGTTGTAACCTTCATGGGGCAGGGGGCGGAAGCCTACACCTTC.

This clonotype came up many times. The chain is built from TRBV29-1 and TRBJ2-1, with 9 bases aligning to TRBD2. The V and J ends lost 3 bases and 6 bases, in that order; junction bases with no gene match: 3. Germline lookup yields CDR1 SQVTM and CDR2 ANQGSEA. This CDR3 has 13 amino acids. This CDR3 reads CSVEGLAVNEQFF. In nucleotides, the CDR3 is TGCAGCGTTGAGGGACTAGCAGTCAATGAGCAGTTCTTC.

This clonotype was seen a few times. The chain combines TRBV7-9 with TRBJ1-4; D ambiguous. Trimming removed 2 bases at V and 5 bases at J, with 3 bases between. This CDR3 is built from 12 residues. In germline, CDR1 is SEHNR, CDR2 FQNEAQ (reference sequence). Here the CDR3 reads CASSLMNEKLFF. CDR3 bases: TGTGCCAGCAGCTTAATGAATGAAAAACTGTTTTTT.

In its sample, this clonotype was seen many times. As DNA, the CDR3 is TGCAGTGCTAATCGTCCCCGGGGGACCCGAGAGACCCAGTACTTC. The encoded protein is CSANRPRGTRETQYF. V usage is TRBV20-1 and J usage is TRBJ2-5; perhaps TRBD2 as D (6 bases). CDR1 is DFQATT, CDR2 SNEGSKA, per germline (reference sequence). Trimming took 4 bases from V and 4 from J, leaving 19 bases between them. The CDR3 is 15 amino acids.